This T cell receptor (beta chain) was identified in a study of neurological immune-mediated disorders. Findings and caveats of the study: In HTLV-1-associated myelopathy, TCR clonal expansion was greatest, whereas multiple sclerosis had the least, falling below healthy controls. None of the CDR3 amino acid sequences of expanded clones recurred across subjects, suggesting private repertoires in all groups.

On this clonotype: Its matching antigen is unknown. With a much larger clone just one base away, this may be a read error. This likely comes from a read error, as the CDR3 has no conserved phenylalanine or tryptophan at its end.

TCRdb redid the calling of the 5' RACE reads with MiXCR, one entry per CDR3 protein. The data hold more than 45,000 distinct CDR3 sequences, with around 3.5% observed a single time. Trimming removed 4 bases from V and 0 bases from J; junction bases left unmatched: 3. The CDR3 runs 15 residues. Germline loops: CDR1 SGHRS, CDR2 YFSETQ. PBMCs stored at -80 C, numbering 2 million, were the origin of the unsorted libraries. The sample comprised PBMCs. This clonotype was sampled from a woman under 40 with multiple sclerosis. The chain joins TRBV5-1 to TRBJ2-1, with 8 bases aligning to TRBD2. The CDR3 DNA follows: TGCGCCAGCAGCCTTAGCGGGAACTCCTACAATGAGCAGTTCTAC. Amino acids: CASSLSGNSYNEQFY.